This TCR beta chain derives from a study of cytotoxic CD8 clonotypes in ibrutinib-treated CLL. Targeted sequencing depth ranged from 1 in 200,000 to 1 in 1 million T cells. Here immunoSEQ multiplex PCR was the method, and the copy in TCRdb shows in-frame clones only, minus some. The sample consists of 35,000 to 45,000 clones, 45% to 50% of them appearing once. The source was PBMCs, collected before ibrutinib treatment. The source is a human donor with chronic lymphocytic leukemia.

The CDR3 is CASSPGPPGEKLFF. For the CDR3, the DNA is TGCGCCAGCAGCCCGGGGCCCCCAGGGGAAAAACTGTTTTTT. The J gene is TRBJ1-4, the V gene TRBV5-1; a weak D match, TRBD1 (5 bases). The CDR3 is made up of 14 amino acids. V was shortened by 4 bases and J by 8 bases, with 15 bases between the two germline ends. Germline V gives CDR1 SGHRS, CDR2 YFSETQ. The whole variable domain, filled in from reference TRBV5-1 and TRBJ1-4, reads KAGVTQTPRYLIKTRGQQVTLSCSPISGHRSVSWYQQTPGQGLQFLFEYFSETQRNKGNFPGRFSGRQFSNSRSEMNVSTLELGDSALYLCASSPGPPGEKLFFGSGTQLSVL.